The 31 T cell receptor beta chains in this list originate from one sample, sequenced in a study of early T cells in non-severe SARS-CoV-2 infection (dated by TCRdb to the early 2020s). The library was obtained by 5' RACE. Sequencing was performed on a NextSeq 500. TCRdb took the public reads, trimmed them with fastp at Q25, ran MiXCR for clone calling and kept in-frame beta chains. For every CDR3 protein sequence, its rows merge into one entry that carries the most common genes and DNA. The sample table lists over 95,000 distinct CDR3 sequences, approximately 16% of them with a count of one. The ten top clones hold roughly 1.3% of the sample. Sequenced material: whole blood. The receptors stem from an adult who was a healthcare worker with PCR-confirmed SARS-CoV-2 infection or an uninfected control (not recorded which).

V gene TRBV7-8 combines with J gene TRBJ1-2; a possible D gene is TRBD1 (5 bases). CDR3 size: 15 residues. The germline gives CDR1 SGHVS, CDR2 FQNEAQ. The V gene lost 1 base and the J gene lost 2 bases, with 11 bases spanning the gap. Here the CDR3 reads CASSLVWGGNYGYTF. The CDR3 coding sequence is TGTGCCAGCAGCTTAGTTTGGGGCGGGAACTATGGCTACACCTTC.

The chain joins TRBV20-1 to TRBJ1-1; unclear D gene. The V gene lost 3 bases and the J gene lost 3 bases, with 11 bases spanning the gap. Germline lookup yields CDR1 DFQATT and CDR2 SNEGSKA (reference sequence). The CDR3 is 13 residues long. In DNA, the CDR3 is TGCAGTGCTAGGGGCGGCCGGTACACTGAAGCTTTCTTT. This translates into CSARGGRYTEAFF.

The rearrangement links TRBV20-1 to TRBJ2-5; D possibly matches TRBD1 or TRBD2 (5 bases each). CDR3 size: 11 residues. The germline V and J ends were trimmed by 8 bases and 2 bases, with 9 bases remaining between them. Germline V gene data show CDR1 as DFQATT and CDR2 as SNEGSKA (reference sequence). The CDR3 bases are TGCAGTCTTTGGGGGCAAGAGACCCAGTACTTC. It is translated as CSLWGQETQYF.

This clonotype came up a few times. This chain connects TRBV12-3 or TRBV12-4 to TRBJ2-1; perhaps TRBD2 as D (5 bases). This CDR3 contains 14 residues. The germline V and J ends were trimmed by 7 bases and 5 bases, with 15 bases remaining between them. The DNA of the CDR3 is TGTGCCAGCACCCTAGGGAGACTTAACAATGAGCAGTTCTTC. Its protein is CASTLGRLNNEQFF.

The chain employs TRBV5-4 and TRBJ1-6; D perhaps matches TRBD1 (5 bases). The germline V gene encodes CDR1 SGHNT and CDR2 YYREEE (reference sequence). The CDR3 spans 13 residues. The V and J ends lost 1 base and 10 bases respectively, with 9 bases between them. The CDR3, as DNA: TGTGCCAGCAGCTTGAATCCAGGGTCACCCCTCCACTTT. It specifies CASSLNPGSPLHF. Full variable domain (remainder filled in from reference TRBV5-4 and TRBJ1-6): ETGVTQSPTHLIKTRGQQVTLRCSSQSGHNTVSWYQQALGQGPQFIFQYYREEENGRGNFPPRFSGLQFPNYSSELNVNALELDDSALYLCASSLNPGSPLHFGNGTRLTVT.

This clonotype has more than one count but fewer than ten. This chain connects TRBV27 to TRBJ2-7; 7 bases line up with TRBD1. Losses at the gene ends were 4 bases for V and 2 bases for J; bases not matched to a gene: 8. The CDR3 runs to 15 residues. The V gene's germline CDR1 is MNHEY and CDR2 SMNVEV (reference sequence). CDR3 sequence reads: CASSSLGQEAYEQYF. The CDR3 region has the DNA TGTGCCAGCAGTTCCCTCGGACAGGAGGCCTACGAGCAGTACTTC.

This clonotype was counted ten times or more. The CDR3 DNA reads as TGTGCCAGCAGCCCTCCGGGAGCTTCAGATACGCAGTATTTT. Its protein is CASSPPGASDTQYF. J is TRBJ2-3 and V is TRBV7-8; D may be TRBD2 (6 bases). Trimming stripped 5 bases from V and 4 bases from J, with 13 bases between. This CDR3 has 14 amino acids. Per germline, CDR1 SGHVS and CDR2 FQNEAQ.

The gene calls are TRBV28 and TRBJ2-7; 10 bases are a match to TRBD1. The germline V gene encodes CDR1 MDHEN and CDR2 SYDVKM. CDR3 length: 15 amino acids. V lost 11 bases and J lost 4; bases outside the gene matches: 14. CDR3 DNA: TGTGCCTCCCGCCAATCGGGACAGGGGCGGTACGAGCAGTACTTC. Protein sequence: CASRQSGQGRYEQYF.

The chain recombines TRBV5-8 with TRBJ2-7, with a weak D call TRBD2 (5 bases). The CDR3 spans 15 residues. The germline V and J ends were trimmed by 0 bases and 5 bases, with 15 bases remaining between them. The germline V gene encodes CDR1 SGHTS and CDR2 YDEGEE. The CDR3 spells CASSLAFGENHEQYF. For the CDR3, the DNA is TGTGCCAGCAGCTTGGCCTTCGGGGAGAACCACGAGCAGTACTTC.

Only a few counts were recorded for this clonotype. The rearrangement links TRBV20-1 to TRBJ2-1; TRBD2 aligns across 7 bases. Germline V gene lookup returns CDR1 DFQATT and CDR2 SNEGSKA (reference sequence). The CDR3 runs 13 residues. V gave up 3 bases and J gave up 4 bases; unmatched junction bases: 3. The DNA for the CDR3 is TGCAGTGCTAGCCCTAGCGGATACAATGAGCAGTTCTTC. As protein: CSASPSGYNEQFF.

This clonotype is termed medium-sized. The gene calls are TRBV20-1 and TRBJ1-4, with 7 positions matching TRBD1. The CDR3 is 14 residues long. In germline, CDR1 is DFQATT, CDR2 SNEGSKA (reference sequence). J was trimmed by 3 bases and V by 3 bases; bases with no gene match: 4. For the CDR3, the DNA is TGCAGTGCTAGGGAAGGGGGCCCTAATGAAAAACTGTTTTTT. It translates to CSAREGGPNEKLFF.

CDR3 bases: TGTGCCAGCAGCCGCAGTGGTGAAGAGAACTATGGCTACACCTTC. Its translation is CASSRSGEENYGYTF. This chain uses TRBV7-9 with TRBJ1-2, with D uncertain. V lost 5 bases, J lost 2 bases, and 15 bases lay in between. The V gene's germline CDR1 is SEHNR and CDR2 FQNEAQ (reference sequence). The length of the CDR3 is 15 residues.

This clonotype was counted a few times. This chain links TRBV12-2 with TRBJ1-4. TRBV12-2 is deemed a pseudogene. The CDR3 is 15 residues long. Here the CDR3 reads CASRLDPVEDEKLFF. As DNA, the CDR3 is TGTGCAAGTCGCTTAGATCCAGTAGAAGATGAAAAACTGTTTTTT.

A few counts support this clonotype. The CDR3 nucleotides read TGTGCCACCCTCTGGGGACGAGTGAGACTGGAGACCCAGTACTTC. The encoded protein is CATLWGRVRLETQYF. The chain has TRBV6-1 and TRBJ2-5; perhaps D is TRBD1 or TRBD2 (5 bases each). Trimming stripped 10 bases from V and 5 bases from J, with 23 bases between. The CDR3 has 15 amino acids. Germline V CDR1 and CDR2: MNHNS, SASEGT.

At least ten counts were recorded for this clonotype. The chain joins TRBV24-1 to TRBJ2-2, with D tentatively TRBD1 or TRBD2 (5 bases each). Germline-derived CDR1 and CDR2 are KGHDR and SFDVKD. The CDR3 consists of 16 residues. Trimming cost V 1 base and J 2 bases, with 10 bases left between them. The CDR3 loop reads CATSDFGGPNTGELFF. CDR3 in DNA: TGTGCCACCAGTGATTTTGGGGGTCCCAACACCGGGGAGCTGTTTTTT.

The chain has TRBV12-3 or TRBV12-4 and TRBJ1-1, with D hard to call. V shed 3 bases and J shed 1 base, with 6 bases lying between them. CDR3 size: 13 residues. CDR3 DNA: TGTGCCAGCAGTTTCTACAAGAACACTGAAGCTTTCTTT. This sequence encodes CASSFYKNTEAFF.

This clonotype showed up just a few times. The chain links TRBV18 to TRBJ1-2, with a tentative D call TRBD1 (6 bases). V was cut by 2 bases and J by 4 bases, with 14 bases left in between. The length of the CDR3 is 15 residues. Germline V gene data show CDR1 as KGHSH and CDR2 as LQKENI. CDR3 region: CASSPDRDNAYGYTF. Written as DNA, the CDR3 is TGTGCCAGCTCACCAGATCGGGACAATGCCTATGGCTACACCTTC.

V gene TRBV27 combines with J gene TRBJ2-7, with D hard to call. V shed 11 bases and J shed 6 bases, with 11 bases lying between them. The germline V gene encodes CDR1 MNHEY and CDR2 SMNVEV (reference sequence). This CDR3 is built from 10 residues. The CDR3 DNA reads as TGTGCCCGAAGGGTAGGCGAGCAGTACTTC. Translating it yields CARRVGEQYF.

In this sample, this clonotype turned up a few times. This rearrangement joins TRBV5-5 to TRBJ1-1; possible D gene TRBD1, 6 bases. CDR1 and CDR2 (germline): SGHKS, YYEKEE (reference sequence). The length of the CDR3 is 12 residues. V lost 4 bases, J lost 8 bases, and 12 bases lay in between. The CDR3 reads CASSRTVSEAFF. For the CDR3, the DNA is TGTGCCAGCAGCAGGACAGTTTCCGAAGCTTTCTTT.

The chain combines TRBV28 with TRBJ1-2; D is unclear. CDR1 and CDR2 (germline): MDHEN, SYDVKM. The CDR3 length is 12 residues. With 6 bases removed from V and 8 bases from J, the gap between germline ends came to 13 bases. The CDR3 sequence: CASSQPSRGYTF. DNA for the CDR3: TGTGCCAGCAGCCAACCTAGCAGGGGCTACACCTTC.

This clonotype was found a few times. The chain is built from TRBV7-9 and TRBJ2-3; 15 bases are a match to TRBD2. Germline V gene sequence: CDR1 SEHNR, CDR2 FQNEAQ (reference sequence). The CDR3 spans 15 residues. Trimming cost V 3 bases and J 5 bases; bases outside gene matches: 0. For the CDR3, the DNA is TGTGCCAGCAGCTTGGGACTAGCGGGGGGAGATACGCAGTATTTT. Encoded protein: CASSLGLAGGDTQYF.

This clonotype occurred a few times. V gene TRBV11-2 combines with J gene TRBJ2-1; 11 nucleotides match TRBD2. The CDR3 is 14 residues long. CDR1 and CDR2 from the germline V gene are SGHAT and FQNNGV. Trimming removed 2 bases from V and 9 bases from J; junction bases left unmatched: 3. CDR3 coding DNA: TGTGCCAGCAGCTTACTAGCGGGAGGTGGTGAGCAGTTCTTC. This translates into CASSLLAGGGEQFF.

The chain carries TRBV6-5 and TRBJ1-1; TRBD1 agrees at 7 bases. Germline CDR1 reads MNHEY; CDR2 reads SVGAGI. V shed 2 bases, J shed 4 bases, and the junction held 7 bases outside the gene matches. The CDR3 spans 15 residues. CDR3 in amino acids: CASSYRQGVFTEAFF. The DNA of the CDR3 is TGTGCCAGCAGTTACCGACAGGGAGTGTTCACTGAAGCTTTCTTT.

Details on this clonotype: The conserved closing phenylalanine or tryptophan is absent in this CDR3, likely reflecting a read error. CDR3 DNA sequence: TGTGCCAGCAGTTACGCACTAGCGGGGAGTCAAGAGACCCAGTACTAC. Its protein product is CASSYALAGSQETQYY. V and J are TRBV6-5 and TRBJ2-5, with 10 bases lining up with TRBD2. Looked up from germline, CDR1 is MNHEY and CDR2 is SVGAGI. J gave up 2 bases and V 2 bases, and 5 bases lay outside the gene matches. The CDR3 loop spans 16 amino acids.

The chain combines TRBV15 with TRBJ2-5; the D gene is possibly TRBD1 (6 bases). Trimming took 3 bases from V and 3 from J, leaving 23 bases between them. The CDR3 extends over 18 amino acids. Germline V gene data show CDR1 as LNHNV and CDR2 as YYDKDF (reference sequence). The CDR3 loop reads CATSSLFSSGQQKETQYF. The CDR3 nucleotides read TGTGCCACCAGCAGTCTATTTTCCTCTGGACAGCAAAAAGAGACCCAGTACTTC.

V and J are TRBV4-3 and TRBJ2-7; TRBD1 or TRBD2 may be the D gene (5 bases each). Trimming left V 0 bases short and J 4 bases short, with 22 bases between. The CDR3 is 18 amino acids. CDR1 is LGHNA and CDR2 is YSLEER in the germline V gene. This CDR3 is CASSQDNLGRAFGYEQYF. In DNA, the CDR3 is TGCGCCAGCAGCCAAGATAATTTGGGACGTGCTTTCGGGTACGAGCAGTACTTC.

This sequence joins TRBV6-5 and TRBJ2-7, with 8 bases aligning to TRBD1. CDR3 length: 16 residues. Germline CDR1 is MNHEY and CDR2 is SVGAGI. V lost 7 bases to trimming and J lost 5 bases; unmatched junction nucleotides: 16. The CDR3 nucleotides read TGTGCCAGCAATCCCCAAAGGACAGGGTGGCTCGACGAGCAGTACTTC. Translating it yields CASNPQRTGWLDEQYF.

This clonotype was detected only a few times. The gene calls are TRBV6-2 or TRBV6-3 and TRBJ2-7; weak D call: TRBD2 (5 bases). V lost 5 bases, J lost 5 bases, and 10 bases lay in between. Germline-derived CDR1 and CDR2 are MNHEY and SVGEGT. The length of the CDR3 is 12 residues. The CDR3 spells CASSPTGNEQYF. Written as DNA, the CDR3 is TGTGCCAGCAGTCCCACCGGGAACGAGCAGTACTTC.

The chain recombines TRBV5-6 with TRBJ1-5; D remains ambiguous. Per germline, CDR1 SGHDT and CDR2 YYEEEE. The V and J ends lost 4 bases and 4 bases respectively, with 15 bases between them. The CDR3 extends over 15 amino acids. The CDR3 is CASSLSRVRNQPQHF. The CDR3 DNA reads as TGTGCCAGCAGCCTTTCACGGGTGCGGAATCAGCCCCAGCATTTT.

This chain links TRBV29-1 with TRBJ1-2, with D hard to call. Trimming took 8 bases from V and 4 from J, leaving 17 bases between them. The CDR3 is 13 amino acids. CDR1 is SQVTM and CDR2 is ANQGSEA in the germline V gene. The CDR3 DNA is TGCAGCCTTACTCCGGCGGGAAGCTATGGCTACACCTTC. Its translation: CSLTPAGSYGYTF.

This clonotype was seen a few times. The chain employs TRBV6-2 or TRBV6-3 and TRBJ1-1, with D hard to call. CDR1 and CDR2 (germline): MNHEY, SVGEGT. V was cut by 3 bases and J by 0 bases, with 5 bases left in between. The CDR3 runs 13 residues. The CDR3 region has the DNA TGTGCCAGCAGTTATACACTGAACACTGAAGCTTTCTTT. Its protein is CASSYTLNTEAFF.